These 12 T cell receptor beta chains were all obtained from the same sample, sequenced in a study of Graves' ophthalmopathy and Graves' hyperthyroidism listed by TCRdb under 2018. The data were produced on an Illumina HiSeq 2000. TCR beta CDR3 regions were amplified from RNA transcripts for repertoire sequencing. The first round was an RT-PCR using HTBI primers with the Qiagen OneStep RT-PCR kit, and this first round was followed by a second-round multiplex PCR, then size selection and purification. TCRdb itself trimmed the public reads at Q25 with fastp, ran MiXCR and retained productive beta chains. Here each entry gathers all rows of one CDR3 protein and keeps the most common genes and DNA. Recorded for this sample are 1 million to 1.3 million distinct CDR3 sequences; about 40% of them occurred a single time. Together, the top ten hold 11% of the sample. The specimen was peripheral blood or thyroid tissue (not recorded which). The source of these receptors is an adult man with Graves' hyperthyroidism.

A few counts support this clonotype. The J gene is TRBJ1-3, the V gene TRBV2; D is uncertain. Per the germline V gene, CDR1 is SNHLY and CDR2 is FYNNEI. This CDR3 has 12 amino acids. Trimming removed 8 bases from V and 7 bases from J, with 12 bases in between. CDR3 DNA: TGTGCCAGCGGACTAGCGGGGAACACCATATATTTT. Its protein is CASGLAGNTIYF.

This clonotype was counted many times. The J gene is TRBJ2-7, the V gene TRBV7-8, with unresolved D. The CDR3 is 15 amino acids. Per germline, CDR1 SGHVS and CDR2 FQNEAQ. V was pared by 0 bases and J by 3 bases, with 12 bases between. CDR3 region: CASSLAGRNSYEQYF. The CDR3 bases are TGTGCCAGCAGCTTAGCGGGCAGAAACAGCTACGAGCAGTACTTC.

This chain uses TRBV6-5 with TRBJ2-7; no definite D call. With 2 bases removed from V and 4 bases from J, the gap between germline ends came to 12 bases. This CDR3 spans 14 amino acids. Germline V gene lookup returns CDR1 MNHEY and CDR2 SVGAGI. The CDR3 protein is CASSYTRSSYEQYF. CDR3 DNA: TGTGCCAGCAGTTACACCCGTTCCTCTTACGAGCAGTACTTC.

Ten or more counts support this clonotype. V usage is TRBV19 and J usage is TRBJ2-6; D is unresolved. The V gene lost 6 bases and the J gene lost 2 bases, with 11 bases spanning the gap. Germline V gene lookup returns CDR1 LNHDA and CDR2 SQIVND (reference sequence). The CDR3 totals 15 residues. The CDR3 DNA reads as TGTGCCAGTAGGTTATCCGGAACTGGGGCCAACGTCCTGACTTTC. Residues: CASRLSGTGANVLTF.

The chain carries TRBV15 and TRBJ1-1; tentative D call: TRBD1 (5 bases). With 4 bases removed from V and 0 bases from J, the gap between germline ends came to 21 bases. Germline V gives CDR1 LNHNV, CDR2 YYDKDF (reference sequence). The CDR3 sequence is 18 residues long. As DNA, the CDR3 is TGTGCCACCAGCACCAGGGCCCCCCCACGGAGCGTGAACACTGAAGCTTTCTTT. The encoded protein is CATSTRAPPRSVNTEAFF.

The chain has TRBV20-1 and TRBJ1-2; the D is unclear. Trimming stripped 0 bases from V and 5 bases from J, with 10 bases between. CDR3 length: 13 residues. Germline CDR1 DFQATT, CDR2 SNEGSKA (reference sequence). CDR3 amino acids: CSARDGRYYGYTF. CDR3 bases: TGCAGTGCTAGAGATGGCAGATATTATGGCTACACCTTC.

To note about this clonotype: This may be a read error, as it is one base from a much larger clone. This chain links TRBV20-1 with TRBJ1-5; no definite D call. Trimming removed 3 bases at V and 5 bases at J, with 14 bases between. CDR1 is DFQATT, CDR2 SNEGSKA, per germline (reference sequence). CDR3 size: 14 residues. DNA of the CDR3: TGCAGTGCTAGTCAGGAGGGCCCCTATCAGCCCCAGCATTTT. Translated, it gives CSASQEGPYQPQHF.

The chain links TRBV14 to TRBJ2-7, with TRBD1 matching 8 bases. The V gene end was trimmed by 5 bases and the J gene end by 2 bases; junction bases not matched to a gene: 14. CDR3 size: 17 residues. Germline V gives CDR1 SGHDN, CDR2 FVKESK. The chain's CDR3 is CASSRIRTGPQPYEQYF. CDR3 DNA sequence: TGTGCCAGCAGCAGAATCCGGACAGGGCCCCAACCCTACGAGCAGTACTTC.

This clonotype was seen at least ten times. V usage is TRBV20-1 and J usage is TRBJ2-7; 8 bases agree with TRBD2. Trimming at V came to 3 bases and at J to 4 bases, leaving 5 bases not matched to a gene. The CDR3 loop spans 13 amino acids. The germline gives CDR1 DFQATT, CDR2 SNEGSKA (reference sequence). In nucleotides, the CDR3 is TGCAGTGCTAGCCCGGGAGGGCCTTACGAGCAGTACTTC. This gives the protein CSASPGGPYEQYF.

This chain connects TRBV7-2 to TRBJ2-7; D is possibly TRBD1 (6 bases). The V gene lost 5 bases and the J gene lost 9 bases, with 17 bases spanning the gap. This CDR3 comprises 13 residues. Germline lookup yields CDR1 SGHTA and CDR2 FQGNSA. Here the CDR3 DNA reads TGTGCCAGCAGCCTAAGACAGACAGGCACGCAGTACTTC. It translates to CASSLRQTGTQYF.

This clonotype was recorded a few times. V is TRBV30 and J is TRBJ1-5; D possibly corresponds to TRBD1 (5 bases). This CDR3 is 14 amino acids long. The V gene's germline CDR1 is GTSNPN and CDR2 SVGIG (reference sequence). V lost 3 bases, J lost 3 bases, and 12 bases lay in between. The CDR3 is CAWSREGYNQPQHF. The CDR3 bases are TGTGCCTGGAGCAGGGAAGGGTACAATCAGCCCCAGCATTTT. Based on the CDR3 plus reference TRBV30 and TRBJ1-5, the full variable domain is SQTIHQWPATLVQPVGSPLSLECTVEGTSNPNLYWYRQAAGRGLQLLFYSVGIGQISSEVPQNLSASRPQDRQFILSSKKLLLSDSGFYLCAWSREGYNQPQHFGDGTRLSIL.

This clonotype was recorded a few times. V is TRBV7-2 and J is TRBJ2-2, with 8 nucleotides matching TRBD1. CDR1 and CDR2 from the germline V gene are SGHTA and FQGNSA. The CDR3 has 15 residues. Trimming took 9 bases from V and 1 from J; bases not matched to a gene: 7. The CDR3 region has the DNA TGTGCCAGTGTACTGGACAGGGTGAACACCGGGGAGCTGTTTTTT. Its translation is CASVLDRVNTGELFF.